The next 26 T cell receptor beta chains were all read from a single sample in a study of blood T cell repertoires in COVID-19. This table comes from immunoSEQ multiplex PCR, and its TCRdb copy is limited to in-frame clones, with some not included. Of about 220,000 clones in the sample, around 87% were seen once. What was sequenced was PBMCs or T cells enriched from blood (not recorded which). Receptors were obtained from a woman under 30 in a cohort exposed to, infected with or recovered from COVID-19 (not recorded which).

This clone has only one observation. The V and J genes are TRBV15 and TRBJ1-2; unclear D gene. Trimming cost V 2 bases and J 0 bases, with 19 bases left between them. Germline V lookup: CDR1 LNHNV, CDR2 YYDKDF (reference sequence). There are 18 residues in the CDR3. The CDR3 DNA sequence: TGTGCCACCAGCAGACTTTTAATTGAACGGAGAGCTAACTATGGCTACACCTTC. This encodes CATSRLLIERRANYGYTF.

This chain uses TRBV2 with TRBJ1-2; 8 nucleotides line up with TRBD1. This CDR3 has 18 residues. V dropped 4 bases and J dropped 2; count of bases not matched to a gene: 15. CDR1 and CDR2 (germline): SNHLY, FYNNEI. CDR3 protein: CASSARDRSLVENYGYTF. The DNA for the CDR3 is TGTGCCAGCAGTGCCCGGGACAGGAGCTTGGTGGAAAACTATGGCTACACCTTC.

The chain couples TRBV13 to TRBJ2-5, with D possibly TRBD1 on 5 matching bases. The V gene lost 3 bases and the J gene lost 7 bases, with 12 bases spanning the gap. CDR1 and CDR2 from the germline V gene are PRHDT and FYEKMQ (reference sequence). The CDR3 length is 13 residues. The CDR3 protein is CASSFGRQGTQYF. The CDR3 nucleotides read TGTGCCAGCAGCTTTGGCAGGCAGGGGACCCAGTACTTC.

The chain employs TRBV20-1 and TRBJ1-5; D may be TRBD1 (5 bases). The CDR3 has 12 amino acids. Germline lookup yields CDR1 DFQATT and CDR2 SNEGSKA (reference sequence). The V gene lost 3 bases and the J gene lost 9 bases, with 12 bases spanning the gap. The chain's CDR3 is CSASPPQGPQHF. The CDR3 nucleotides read TGCAGTGCTAGTCCTCCCCAGGGGCCCCAGCATTTT.

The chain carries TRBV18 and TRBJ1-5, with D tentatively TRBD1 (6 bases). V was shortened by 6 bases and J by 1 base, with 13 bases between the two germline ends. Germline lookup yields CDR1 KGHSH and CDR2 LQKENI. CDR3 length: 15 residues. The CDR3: CASSRDTGSNQPQHF. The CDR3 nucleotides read TGTGCCAGCTCTCGAGATACAGGGAGCAATCAGCCCCAGCATTTT.

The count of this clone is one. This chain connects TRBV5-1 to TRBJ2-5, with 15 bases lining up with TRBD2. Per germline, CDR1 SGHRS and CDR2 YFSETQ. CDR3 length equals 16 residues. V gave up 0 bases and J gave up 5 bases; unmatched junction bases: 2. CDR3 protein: CASSLGTSGGAETQYF. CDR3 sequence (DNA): TGCGCCAGCAGCTTGGGGACTAGCGGGGGGGCGGAGACCCAGTACTTC.

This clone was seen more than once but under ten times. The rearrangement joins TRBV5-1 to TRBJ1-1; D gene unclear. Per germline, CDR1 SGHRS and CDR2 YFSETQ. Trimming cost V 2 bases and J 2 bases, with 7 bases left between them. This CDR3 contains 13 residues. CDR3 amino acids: CASSFAVNTEAFF. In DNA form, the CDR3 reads TGCGCCAGCAGCTTTGCGGTAAACACTGAAGCTTTCTTT.

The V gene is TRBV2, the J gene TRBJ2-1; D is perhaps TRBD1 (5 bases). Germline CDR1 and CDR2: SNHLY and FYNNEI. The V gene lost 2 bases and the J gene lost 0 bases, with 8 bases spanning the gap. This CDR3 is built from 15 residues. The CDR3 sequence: CASSESQGSYNEQFF. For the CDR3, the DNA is TGTGCCAGCAGTGAAAGTCAGGGCTCCTACAATGAGCAGTTCTTC.

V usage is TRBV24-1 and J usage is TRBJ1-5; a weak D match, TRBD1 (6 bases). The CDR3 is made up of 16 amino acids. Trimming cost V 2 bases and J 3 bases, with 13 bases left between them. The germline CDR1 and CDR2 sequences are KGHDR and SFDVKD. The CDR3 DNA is TGTGCCACCAGTGATTCGCAACAGGGCTTCAATCAGCCCCAGCATTTT. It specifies CATSDSQQGFNQPQHF.

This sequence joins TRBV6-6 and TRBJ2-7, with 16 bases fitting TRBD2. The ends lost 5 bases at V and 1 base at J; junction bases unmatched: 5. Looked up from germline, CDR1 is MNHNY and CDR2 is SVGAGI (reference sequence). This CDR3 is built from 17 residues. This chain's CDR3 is CASSQGLAGGPSYEQYF. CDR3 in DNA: TGTGCCAGCAGTCAGGGACTAGCGGGGGGGCCTTCCTACGAGCAGTACTTC.

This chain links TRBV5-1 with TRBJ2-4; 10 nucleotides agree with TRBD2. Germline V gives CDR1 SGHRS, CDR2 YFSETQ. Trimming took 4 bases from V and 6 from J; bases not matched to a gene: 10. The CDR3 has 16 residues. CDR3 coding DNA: TGCGCCAGCAGCCCGGACCTAGCGGGGGCCTCAAACATTCAGTACTTC. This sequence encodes CASSPDLAGASNIQYF.

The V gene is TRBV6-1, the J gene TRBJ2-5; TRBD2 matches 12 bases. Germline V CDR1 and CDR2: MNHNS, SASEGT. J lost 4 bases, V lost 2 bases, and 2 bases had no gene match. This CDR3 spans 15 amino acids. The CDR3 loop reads CASSEPGLAGETQYF. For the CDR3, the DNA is TGTGCCAGCAGTGAACCGGGACTAGCGGGAGAGACCCAGTACTTC.

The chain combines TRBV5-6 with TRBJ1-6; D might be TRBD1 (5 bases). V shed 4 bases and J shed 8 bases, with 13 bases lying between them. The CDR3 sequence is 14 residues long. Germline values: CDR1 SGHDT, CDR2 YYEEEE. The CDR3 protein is CASSRGQWYSPLHF. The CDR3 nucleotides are TGTGCCAGCAGCCGTGGACAATGGTATTCACCCCTCCACTTT.

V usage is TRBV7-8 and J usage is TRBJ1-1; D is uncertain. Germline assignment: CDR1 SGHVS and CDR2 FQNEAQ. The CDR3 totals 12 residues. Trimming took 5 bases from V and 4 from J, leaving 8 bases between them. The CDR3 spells CASSDTPTEAFF. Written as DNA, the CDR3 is TGTGCCAGCAGCGACACACCCACTGAAGCTTTCTTT. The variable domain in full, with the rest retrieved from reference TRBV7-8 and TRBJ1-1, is GAGVSQSPRYKVAKRGQDVALRCDPISGHVSLFWYQQALGQGPEFLTYFQNEAQLDKSGLPSDRFFAERPEGSVSTLKIQRTQQEDSAVYLCASSDTPTEAFFGQGTRLTVV.

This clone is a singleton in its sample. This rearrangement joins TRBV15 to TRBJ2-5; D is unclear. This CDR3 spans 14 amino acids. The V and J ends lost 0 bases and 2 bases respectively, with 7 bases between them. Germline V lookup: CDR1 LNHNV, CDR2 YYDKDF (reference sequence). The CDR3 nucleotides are TGTGCCACCAGCAGAGACCCTCAGCAAGAGACCCAGTACTTC. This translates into CATSRDPQQETQYF. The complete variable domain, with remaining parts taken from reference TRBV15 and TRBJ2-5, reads DAMVIQNPRYQVTQFGKPVTLSCSQTLNHNVMYWYQQKSSQAPKLLFHYYDKDFNNEADTPDNFQSRRPNTSFCFLDIRSPGLGDTAMYLCATSRDPQQETQYFGPGTRLLVL.

This chain's CDR3 is CAISGLAGEKSDTQYF. The CDR3 DNA reads as TGTGCCATCAGTGGCTTAGCGGGGGAGAAGTCAGATACGCAGTATTTT. The V and J genes are TRBV10-3 and TRBJ2-3; TRBD2 matches 9 bases. The trim removed 4 bases at V and 4 bases at J, leaving 9 bases unmatched. There are 16 residues in the CDR3. Germline lookup yields CDR1 ENHRY and CDR2 SYGVKD.

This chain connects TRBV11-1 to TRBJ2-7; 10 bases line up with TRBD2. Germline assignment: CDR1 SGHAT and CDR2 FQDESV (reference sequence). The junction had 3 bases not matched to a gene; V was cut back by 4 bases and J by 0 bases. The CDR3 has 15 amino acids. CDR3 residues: CASSSLAGVSYEQYF. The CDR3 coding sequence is TGTGCCAGCAGCTCGCTAGCGGGGGTCTCCTACGAGCAGTACTTC.

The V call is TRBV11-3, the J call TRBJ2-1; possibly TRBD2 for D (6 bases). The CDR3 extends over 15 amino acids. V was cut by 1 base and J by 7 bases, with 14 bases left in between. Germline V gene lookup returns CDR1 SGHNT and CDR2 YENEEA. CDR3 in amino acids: CASSLGLGPSNEQFF. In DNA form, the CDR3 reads TGTGCCAGCAGCTTAGGACTAGGGCCTAGTAATGAGCAGTTCTTC.

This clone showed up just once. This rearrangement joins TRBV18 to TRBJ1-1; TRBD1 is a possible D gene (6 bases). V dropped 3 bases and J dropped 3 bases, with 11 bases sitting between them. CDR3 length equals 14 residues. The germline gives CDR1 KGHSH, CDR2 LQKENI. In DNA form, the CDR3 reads TGTGCCAGCTCACCGCTAGGGGGGGACACTGAAGCTTTCTTT. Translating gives CASSPLGGDTEAFF.

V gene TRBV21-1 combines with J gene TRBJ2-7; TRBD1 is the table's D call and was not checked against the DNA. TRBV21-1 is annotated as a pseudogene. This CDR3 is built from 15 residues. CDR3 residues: CASSTWTGGTYEQYF. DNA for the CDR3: TGTGCCAGCAGCACTTGGACAGGGGGCACGTACGAGCAGTACTTC.

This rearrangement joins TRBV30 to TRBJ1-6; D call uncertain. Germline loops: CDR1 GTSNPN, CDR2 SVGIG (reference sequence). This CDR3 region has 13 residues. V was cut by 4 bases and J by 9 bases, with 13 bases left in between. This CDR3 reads CAWTTSPGSPLHF. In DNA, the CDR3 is TGTGCCTGGACAACTTCCCCCGGTTCACCCCTCCACTTT.

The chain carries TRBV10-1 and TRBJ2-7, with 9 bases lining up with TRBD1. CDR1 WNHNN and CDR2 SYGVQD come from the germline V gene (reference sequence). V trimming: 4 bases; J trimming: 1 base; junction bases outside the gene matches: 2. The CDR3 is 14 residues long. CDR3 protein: CASSATGGSYEQYF. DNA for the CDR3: TGCGCCAGCAGTGCGACAGGGGGTTCCTACGAGCAGTACTTC.

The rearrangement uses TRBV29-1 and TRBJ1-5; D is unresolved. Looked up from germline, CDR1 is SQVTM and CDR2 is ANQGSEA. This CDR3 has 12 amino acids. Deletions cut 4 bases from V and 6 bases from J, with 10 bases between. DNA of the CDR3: TGCAGCGTTGGGTCCTTGAGTCAGCCCCAGCATTTT. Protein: CSVGSLSQPQHF.

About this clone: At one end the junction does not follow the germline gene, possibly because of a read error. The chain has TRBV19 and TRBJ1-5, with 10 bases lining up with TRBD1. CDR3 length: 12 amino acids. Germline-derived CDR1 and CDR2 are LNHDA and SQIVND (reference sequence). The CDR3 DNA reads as TGTGCCAGTAGTATGGCGACAGGGGGCTTGTATTTT. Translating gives CASSMATGGLYF.

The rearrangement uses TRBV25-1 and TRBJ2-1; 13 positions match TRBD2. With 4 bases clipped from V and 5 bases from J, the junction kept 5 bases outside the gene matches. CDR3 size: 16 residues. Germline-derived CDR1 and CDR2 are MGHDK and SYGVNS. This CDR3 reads CASSARLAGGDNEQFF. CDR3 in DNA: TGTGCCAGCAGTGCCCGACTAGCGGGGGGAGACAATGAGCAGTTCTTC.

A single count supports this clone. CDR3 residues: CASSSVLSPGQGGYEQYF. The CDR3 nucleotides read TGTGCCAGCAGCTCCGTGCTGTCACCGGGACAGGGGGGCTACGAGCAGTACTTC. The gene calls are TRBV5-8 and TRBJ2-7, with 11 positions matching TRBD1. The V and J ends lost 3 bases and 3 bases, in that order; junction bases with no gene match: 14. The CDR3 has 18 residues. The V gene's germline CDR1 is SGHTS and CDR2 YDEGEE.